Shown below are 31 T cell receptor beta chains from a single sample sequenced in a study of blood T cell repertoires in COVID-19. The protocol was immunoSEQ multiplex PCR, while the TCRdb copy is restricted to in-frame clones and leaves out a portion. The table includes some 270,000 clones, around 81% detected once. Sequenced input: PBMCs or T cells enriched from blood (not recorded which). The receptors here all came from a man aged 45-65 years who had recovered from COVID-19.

CDR3 sequence reads: CASSPVDRSIFYEQYF. The CDR3 nucleotides read TGTGCCAGCTCACCCGTCGACAGATCCATATTCTACGAGCAGTACTTC. The J gene is TRBJ2-7, the V gene TRBV18; the D gene is possibly TRBD1 (5 bases). Germline V gene data show CDR1 as KGHSH and CDR2 as LQKENI. CDR3 length: 16 amino acids. Deletions cut 3 bases from V and 3 bases from J, with 18 bases between.

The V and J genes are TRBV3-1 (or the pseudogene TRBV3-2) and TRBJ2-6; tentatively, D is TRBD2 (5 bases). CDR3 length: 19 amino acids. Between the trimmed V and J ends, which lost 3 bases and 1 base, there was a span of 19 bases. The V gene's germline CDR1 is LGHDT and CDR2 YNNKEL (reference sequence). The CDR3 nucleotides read TGTGCCAGCAGCCACGGCGGGCAGGTAGAGTCGTCTGGGGCCAACGTCCTGACTTTC. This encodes CASSHGGQVESSGANVLTF.

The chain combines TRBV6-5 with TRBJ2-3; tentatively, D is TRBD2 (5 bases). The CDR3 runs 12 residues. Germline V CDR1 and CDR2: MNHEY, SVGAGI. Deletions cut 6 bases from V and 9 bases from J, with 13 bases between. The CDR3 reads CASSPGEYTQYF. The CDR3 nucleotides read TGTGCCAGCAGCCCCGGGGAATACACGCAGTATTTT.

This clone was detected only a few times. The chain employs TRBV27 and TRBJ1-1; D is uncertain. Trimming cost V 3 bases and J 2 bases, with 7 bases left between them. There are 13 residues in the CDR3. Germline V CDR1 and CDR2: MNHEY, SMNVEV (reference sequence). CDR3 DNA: TGTGCCAGCAGTTTTCTTAGAAACACTGAAGCTTTCTTT. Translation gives CASSFLRNTEAFF.

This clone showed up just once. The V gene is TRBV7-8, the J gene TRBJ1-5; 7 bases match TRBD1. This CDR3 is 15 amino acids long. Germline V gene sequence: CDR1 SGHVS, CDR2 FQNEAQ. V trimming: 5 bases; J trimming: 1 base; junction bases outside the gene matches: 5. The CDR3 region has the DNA TGTGCCAGCAGCCCTCAGGGGGGAAGCAATCAGCCCCAGCATTTT. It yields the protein CASSPQGGSNQPQHF.

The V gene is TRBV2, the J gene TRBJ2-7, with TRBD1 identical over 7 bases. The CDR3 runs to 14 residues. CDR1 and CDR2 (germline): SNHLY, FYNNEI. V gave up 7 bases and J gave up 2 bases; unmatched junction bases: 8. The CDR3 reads CASNPTGSTYEQYF. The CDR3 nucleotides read TGTGCCAGCAACCCGACAGGGTCTACCTACGAGCAGTACTTC. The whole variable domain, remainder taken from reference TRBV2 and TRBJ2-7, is EPEVTQTPSHQVTQMGQEVILRCVPISNHLYFYWYRQILGQKVEFLVSFYNNEISEKSEIFDDQFSVERPDGSNFTLKIRSTKLEDSAMYFCASNPTGSTYEQYFGPGTRLTVT.

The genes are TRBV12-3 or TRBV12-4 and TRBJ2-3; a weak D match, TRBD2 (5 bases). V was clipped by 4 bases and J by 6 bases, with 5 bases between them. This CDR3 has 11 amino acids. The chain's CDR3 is CASSSGDTQYF. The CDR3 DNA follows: TGTGCCAGCAGTTCGGGGGATACGCAGTATTTT.

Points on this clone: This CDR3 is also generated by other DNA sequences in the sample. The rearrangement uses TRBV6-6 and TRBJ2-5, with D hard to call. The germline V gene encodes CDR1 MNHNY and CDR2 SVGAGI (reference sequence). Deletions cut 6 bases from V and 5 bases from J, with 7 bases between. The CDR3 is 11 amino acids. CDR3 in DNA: TGTGCCAGCAGCTCCCAGGAGACCCAGTACTTC. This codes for CASSSQETQYF.

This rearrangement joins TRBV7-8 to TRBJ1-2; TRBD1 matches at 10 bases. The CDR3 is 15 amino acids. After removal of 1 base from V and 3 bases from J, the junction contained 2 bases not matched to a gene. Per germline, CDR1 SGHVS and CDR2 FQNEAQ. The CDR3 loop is CASSLGQGAYYGYTF. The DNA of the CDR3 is TGTGCCAGCAGCTTAGGACAGGGGGCTTACTATGGCTACACCTTC.

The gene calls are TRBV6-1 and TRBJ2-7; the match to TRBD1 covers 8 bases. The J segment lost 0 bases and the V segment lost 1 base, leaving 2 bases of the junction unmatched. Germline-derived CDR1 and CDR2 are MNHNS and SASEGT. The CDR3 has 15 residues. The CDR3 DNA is TGTGCCAGCAGTGAAGGGACAGGGCTCTCCTACGAGCAGTACTTC. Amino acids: CASSEGTGLSYEQYF.

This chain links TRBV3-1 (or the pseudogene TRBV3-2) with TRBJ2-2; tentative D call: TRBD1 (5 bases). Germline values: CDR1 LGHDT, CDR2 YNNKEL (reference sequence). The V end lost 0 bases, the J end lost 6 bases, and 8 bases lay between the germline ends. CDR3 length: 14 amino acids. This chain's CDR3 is CASSQDRVSGELFF. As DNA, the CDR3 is TGTGCCAGCAGCCAAGACAGGGTTTCCGGGGAGCTGTTTTTT.

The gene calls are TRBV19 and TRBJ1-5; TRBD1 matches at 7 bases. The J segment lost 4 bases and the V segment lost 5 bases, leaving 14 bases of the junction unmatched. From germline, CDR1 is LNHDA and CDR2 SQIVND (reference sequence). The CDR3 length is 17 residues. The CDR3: CASSLNRGAPGNQPQHF. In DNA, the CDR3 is TGTGCCAGTAGTCTAAACAGGGGCGCGCCGGGGAATCAGCCCCAGCATTTT.

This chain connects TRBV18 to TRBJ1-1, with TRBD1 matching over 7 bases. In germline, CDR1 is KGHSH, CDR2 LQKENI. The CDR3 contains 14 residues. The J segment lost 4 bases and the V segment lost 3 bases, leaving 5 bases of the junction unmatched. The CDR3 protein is CASSPETGFTEAFF. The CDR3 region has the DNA TGTGCCAGCTCACCCGAGACAGGGTTCACTGAAGCTTTCTTT.

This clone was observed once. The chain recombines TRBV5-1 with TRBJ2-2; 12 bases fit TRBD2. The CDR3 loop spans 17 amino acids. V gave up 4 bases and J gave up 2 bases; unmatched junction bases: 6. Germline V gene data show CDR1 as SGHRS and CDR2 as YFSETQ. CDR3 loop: CASSPGLAGTNTGELFF. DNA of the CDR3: TGCGCCAGCAGCCCCGGACTAGCGGGGACAAACACCGGGGAGCTGTTTTTT.

CDR3 nucleotides: TGTGCCAGCACCCTAGACAGCTCCTATGGCTACACCTTC. It codes for CASTLDSSYGYTF. The chain links TRBV12-3 or TRBV12-4 to TRBJ1-2; a weak D match, TRBD1 (5 bases). This CDR3 has 13 residues. Trimming removed 7 bases from V and 4 bases from J, with 13 bases in between.

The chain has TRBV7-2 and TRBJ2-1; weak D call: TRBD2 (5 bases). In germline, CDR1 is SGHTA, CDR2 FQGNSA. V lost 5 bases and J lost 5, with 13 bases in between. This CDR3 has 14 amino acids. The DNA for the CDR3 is TGTGCCAGCAGCAAAGTTGCCGGGGACAATGAGCAGTTCTTC. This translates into CASSKVAGDNEQFF.

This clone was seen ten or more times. In DNA form, the CDR3 reads TGTGCCAGCAGCCTTCTAGGGGAAGATACGCAGTATTTT. Encoded protein: CASSLLGEDTQYF. The V and J genes are TRBV14 and TRBJ2-3, with D tentatively TRBD1 (5 bases). V was cut by 4 bases and J by 5 bases, with 10 bases left in between. The CDR3 spans 13 residues. Germline values: CDR1 SGHDN, CDR2 FVKESK.

The CDR3 reads CASSSPGNAGELFF. As DNA, the CDR3 is TGCGCCAGCAGCTCTCCGGGTAACGCCGGGGAGCTGTTTTTT. The chain links TRBV5-1 to TRBJ2-2; D not resolved. Germline CDR1 is SGHRS and CDR2 is YFSETQ. The CDR3 runs to 14 residues. Trimming cost V 3 bases and J 6 bases, with 12 bases left between them.

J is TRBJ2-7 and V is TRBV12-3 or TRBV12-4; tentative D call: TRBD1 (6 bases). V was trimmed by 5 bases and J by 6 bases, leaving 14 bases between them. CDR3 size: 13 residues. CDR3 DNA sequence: TGTGCCAGCAGTCTCCAGCAGGGGCTCGAGCAGTACTTC. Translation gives CASSLQQGLEQYF.

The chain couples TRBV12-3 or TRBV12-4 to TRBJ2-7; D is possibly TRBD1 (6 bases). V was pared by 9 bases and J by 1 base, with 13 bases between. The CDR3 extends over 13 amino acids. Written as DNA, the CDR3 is TGTGCCAGTACAGGGCCTATTTCCTACGAGCAGTACTTC. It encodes CASTGPISYEQYF.

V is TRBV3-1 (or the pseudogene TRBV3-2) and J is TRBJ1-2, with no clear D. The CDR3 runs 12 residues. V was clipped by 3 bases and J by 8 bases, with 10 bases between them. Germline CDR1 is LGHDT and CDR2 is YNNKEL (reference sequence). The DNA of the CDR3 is TGTGCCAGCAGCCATCCCAGAGGGGGCTACACCTTC. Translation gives CASSHPRGGYTF.

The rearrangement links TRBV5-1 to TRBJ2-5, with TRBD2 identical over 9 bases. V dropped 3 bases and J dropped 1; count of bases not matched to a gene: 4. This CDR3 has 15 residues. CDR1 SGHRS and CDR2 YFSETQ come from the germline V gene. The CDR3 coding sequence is TGCGCCAGCAGCTCCGTAGCGGGAGTCCAAGAGACCCAGTACTTC. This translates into CASSSVAGVQETQYF. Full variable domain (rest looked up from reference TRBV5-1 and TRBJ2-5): KAGVTQTPRYLIKTRGQQVTLSCSPISGHRSVSWYQQTPGQGLQFLFEYFSETQRNKGNFPGRFSGRQFSNSRSEMNVSTLELGDSALYLCASSSVAGVQETQYFGPGTRLLVL.

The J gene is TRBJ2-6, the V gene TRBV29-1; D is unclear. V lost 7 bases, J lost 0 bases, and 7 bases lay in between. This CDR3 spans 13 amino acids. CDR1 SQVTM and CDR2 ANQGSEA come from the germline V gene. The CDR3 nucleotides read TGCAGCGCTACAGACTCTGGGGCCAACGTCCTGACTTTC. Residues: CSATDSGANVLTF.

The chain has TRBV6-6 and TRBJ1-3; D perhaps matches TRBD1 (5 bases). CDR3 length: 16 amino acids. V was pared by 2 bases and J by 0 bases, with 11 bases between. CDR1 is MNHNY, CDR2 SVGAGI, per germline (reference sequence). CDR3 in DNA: TGTGCCAGCAGTTACGAGGGACTGAGCTCTGGAAACACCATATATTTT. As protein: CASSYEGLSSGNTIYF.

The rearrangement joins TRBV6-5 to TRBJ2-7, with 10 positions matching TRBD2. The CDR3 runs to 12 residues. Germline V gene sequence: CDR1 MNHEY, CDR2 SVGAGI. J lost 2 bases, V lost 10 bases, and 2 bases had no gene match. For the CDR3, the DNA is TGTGCCACCGGACTAGCGGCCTACGAGCAGTACTTC. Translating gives CATGLAAYEQYF.

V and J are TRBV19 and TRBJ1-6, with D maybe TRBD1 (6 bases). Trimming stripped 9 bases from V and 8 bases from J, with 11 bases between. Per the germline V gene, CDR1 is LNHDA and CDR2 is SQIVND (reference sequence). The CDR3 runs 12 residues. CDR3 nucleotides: TGTGCCAGCACAGGGTCGGATTCACCCCTCCACTTT. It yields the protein CASTGSDSPLHF.

CDR3 nucleotide sequence: TGTGCTAGTGGTTTGTGGTCTAGCGGGAGGAGGCCCTACGAGCAGTACTTC. This encodes CASGLWSSGRRPYEQYF. The rearrangement links TRBV12-5 to TRBJ2-7; TRBD2 matches at 11 bases. Germline trimming cut 2 bases from V and 2 bases from J; bases unmatched to any gene: 8. This CDR3 is built from 17 residues. Germline CDR1 and CDR2: LGHNT and FRNRAP.

The CDR3 loop is CASSWTVSGSYNEQFF. The CDR3 nucleotides read TGTGCCAGCAGCTGGACAGTCAGCGGGAGCTACAATGAGCAGTTCTTC. This chain links TRBV5-6 with TRBJ2-1, with 8 bases identical to TRBD2. V lost 3 bases and J lost 3; bases outside the gene matches: 8. This CDR3 is 16 amino acids long. Per germline, CDR1 SGHDT and CDR2 YYEEEE.

CDR3 sequence reads: CASSEALGVAYEQYF. The DNA of the CDR3 is TGTGCCAGCAGTGAAGCGCTGGGAGTAGCCTACGAGCAGTACTTC. The chain uses TRBV6-1 and TRBJ2-7, with a weak D call TRBD2 (5 bases). This CDR3 is built from 15 residues. Germline V gene lookup returns CDR1 MNHNS and CDR2 SASEGT. V lost 0 bases, J lost 2 bases, and 11 bases lay in between.

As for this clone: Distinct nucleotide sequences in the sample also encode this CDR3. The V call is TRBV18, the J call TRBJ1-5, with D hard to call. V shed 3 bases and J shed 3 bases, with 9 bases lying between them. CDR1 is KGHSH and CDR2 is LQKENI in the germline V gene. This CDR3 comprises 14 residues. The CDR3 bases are TGTGCCAGCTCACCGCCCGGTCCCAATCAGCCCCAGCATTTT. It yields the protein CASSPPGPNQPQHF.

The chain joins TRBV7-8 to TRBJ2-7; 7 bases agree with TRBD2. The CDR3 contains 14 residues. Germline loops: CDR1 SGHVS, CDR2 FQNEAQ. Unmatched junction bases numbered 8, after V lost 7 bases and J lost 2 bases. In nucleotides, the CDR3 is TGTGCCAGCACCCTCCGGGACTATACCTACGAGCAGTACTTC. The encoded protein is CASTLRDYTYEQYF.